This T cell receptor (beta chain) was recovered during a study of T cells after yellow fever vaccination. Broader study findings: At 95% to 98% for CD4 and just over 85% for CD8, most primary-vaccination clones showed up again after the booster. Although the secondary response was weaker, it peaked faster, at day 5 versus 15.

Universal primer sites and UMIs were introduced during 5'RACE template-switching synthesis of TCR cDNA. TCRdb re-called the 5' RACE reads through MiXCR, storing one row per CDR3 protein. The sample gives about 260,000 distinct CDR3 sequences, roughly 5.6% of which show up once; less than 3.5% is in the top ten. This clonotype was observed a handful of times. Its antigen is currently unknown. The germline V gene encodes CDR1 MNHNY and CDR2 SVGAGI (reference sequence). This CDR3 contains 14 residues. V shed 8 bases and J shed 5 bases, with 15 bases lying between them. The chain joins TRBV6-6 to TRBJ2-2, with a weak D call TRBD1 (7 bases). The sample here was CD4+ T cells sorted from PBMCs, taken on the day of the yellow fever booster vaccination. The source of this sequence is a man younger than 30 who received the YFV17D yellow fever vaccine. The CDR3 DNA is TGTGCCAGCGGTGGCAGGGGGGATACCGGGGAGCTGTTTTTT. This encodes CASGGRGDTGELFF.